This TCR beta chain is drawn from a study of cytomegalovirus exposure and HLA in healthy donors. Vbeta (60) and Jbeta (13) primers were used in the PCR. The assay was immunoSEQ multiplex PCR, and TCRdb's table has in-frame clones only and misses some. In the table there are 150,000 to 200,000 clones, just over 75% of which are singletons. The CDR3 contains 14 residues. Trimming took off 3 bases at V and 1 base at J, with 9 bases between the two ends. Germline V lookup: CDR1 MNHEY, CDR2 SMNVEV (reference sequence). Specimen: PBMCs. The rearrangement uses TRBV27 and TRBJ1-1; no clear D gene. This receptor was identified in a woman between 55 and 75 years old in good health and CMV-seropositive. The CDR3: CASSFSGKNTEAFF. The CDR3, as DNA: TGTGCCAGCAGTTTTTCGGGGAAGAACACTGAAGCTTTCTTT.